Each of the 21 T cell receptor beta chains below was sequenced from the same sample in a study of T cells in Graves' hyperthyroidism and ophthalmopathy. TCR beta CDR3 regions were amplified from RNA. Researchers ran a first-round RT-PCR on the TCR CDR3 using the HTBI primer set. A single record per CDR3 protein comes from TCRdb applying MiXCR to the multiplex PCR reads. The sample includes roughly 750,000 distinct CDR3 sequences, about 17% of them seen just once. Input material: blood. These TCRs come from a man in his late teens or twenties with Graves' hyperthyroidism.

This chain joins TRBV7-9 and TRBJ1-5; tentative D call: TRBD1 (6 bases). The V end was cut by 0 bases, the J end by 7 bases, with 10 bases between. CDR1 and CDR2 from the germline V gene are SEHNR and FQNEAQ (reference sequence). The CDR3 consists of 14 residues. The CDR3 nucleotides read TGTGCCAGCAGCTTAGCCGGAGGGGGACAGCCCCAGCATTTT. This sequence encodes CASSLAGGGQPQHF. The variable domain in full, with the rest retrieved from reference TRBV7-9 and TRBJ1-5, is DTGVSQNPRHKITKRGQNVTFRCDPISEHNRLYWYRQTLGQGPEFLTYFQNEAQLEKSRLLSDRFSAERPKGSFSTLEIQRTEQGDSAMYLCASSLAGGGQPQHFGDGTRLSIL.

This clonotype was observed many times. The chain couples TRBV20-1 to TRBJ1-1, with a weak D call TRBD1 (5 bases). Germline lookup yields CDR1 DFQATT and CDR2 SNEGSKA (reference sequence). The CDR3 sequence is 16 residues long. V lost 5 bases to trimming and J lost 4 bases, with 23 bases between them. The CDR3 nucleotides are TGCAGTGCTTATTATCAGGGTGAGAGGTCGAGCACTGAAGCTTTCTTT. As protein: CSAYYQGERSSTEAFF.

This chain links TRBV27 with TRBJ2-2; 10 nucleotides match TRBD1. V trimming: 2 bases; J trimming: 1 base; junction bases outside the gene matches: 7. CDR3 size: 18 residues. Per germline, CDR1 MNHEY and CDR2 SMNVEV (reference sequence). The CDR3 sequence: CASSLRRTGGLNTGELFF. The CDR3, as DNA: TGTGCCAGCAGTTTACGTAGGACAGGGGGTCTGAACACCGGGGAGCTGTTTTTT.

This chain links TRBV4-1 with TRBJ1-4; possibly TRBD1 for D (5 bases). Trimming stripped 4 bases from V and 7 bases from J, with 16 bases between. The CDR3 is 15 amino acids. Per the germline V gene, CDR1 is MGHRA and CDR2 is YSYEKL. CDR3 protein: CASSLSGPRGEKLFF. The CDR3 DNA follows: TGCGCCAGCAGCCTTTCGGGACCACGGGGTGAAAAACTGTTTTTT.

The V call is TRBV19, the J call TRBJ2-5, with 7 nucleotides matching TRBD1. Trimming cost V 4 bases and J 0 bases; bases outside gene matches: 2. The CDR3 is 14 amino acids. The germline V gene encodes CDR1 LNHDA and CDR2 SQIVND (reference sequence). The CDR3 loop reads CASSTGTDQETQYF. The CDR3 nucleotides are TGTGCCAGTAGTACTGGGACAGACCAAGAGACCCAGTACTTC.

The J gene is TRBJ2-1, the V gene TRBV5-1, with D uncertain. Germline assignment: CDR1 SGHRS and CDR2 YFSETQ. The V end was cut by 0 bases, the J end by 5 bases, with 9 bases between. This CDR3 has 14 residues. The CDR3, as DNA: TGCGCCAGCAGCTTGGATCCTAGAAACAATGAGCAGTTCTTC. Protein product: CASSLDPRNNEQFF. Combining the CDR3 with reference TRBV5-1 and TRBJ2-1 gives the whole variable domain KAGVTQTPRYLIKTRGQQVTLSCSPISGHRSVSWYQQTPGQGLQFLFEYFSETQRNKGNFPGRFSGRQFSNSRSEMNVSTLELGDSALYLCASSLDPRNNEQFFGPGTRLTVL.

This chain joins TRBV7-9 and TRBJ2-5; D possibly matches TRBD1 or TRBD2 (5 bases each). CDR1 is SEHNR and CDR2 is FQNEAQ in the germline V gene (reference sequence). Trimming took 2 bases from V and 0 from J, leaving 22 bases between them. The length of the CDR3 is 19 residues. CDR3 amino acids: CASSLSFLTPGPDQETQYF. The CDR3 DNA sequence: TGTGCCAGCAGCTTAAGCTTCCTTACACCGGGACCGGACCAAGAGACCCAGTACTTC. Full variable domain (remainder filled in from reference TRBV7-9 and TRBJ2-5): DTGVSQNPRHKITKRGQNVTFRCDPISEHNRLYWYRQTLGQGPEFLTYFQNEAQLEKSRLLSDRFSAERPKGSFSTLEIQRTEQGDSAMYLCASSLSFLTPGPDQETQYFGPGTRLLVL.

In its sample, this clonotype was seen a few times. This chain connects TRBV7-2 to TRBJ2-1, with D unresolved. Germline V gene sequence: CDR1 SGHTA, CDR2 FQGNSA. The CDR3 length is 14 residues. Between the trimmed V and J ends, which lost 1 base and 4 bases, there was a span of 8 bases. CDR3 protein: CASSLESLYNEQFF. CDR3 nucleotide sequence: TGTGCCAGCAGCTTAGAATCTTTATACAATGAGCAGTTCTTC.

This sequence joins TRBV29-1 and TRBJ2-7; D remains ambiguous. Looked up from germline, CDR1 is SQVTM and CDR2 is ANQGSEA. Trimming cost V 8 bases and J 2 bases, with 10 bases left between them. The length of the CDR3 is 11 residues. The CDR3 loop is CSLYLTYEQYF. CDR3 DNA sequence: TGCAGCCTTTACCTAACCTACGAGCAGTACTTC.

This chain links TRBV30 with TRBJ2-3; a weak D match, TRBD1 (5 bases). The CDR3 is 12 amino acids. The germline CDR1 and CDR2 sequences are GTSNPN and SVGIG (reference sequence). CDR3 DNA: TGTGAGGGGCGTTCAAGCACAGATACGCAGTATTTT. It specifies CEGRSSTDTQYF.

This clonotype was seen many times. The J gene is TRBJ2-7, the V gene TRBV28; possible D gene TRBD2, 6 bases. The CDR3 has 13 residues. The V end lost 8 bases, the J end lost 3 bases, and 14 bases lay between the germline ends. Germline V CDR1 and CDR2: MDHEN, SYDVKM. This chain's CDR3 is CASEVGGFYEQYF. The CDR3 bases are TGTGCCAGCGAAGTCGGGGGATTCTACGAGCAGTACTTC.

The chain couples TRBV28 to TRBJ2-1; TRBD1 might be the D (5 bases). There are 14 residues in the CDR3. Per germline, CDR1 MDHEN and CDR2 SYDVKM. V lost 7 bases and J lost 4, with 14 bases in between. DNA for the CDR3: TGTGCCAGCACCCCTAGGGGTTCTTACAATGAGCAGTTCTTC. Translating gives CASTPRGSYNEQFF.

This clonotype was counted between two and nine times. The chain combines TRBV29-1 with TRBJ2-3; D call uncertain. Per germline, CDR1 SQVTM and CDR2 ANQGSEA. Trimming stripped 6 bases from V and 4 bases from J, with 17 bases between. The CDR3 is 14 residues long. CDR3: CSVVLRIKPDTQYF. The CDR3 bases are TGCAGCGTGGTCTTGCGGATCAAGCCAGATACGCAGTATTTT.

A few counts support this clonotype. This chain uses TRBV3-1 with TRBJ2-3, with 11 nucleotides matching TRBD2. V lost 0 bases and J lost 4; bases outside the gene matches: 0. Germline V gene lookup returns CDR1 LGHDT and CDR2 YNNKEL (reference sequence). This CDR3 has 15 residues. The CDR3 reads CASSQELAGADTQYF. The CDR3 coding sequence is TGTGCCAGCAGCCAAGAACTAGCGGGAGCAGATACGCAGTATTTT.

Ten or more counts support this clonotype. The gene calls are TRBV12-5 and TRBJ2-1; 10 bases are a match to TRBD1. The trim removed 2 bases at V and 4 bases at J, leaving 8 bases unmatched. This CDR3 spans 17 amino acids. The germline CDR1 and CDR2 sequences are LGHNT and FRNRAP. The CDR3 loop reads CASGLTPTGGYYNEQFF. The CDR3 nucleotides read TGTGCTAGTGGTTTGACCCCGACAGGGGGCTATTACAATGAGCAGTTCTTC.

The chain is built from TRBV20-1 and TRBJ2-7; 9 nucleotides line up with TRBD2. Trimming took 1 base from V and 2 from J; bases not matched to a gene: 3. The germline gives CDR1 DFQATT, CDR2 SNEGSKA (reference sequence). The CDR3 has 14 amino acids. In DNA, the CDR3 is TGCAGTGCTAGAGGACTAGCGGACCCCTACGAGCAGTACTTC. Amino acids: CSARGLADPYEQYF.

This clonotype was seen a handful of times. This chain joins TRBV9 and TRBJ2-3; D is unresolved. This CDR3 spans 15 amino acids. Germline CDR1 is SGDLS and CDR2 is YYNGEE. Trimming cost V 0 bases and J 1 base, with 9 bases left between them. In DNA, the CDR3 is TGTGCCAGCAGCGTAGGCGGTTCTGGCACAGATACGCAGTATTTT. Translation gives CASSVGGSGTDTQYF.

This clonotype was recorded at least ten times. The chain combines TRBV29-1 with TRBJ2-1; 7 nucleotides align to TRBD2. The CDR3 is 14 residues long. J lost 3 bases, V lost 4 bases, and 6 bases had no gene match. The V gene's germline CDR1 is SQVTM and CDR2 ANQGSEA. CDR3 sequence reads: CSVVRAGHYNEQFF. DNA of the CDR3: TGCAGCGTTGTAAGAGCGGGGCACTACAATGAGCAGTTCTTC.

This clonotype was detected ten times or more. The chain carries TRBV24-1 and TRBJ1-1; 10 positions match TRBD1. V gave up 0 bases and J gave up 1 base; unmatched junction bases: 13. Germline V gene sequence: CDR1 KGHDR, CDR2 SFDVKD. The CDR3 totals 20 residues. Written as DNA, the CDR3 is TGTGCCACCAGTGATTTGAGGACAGGGGGAATCGGGAGGTGGAACACTGAAGCTTTCTTT. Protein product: CATSDLRTGGIGRWNTEAFF.

The DNA for the CDR3 is TGTGCCAGCAGCTTAGCTTTGGACGGCCTCACCGACGAGCAGTACTTC. Translation: CASSLALDGLTDEQYF. The chain combines TRBV7-2 with TRBJ2-7, with unresolved D. Germline CDR1 SGHTA, CDR2 FQGNSA. The CDR3 runs 16 residues. V was clipped by 0 bases and J by 5 bases, with 17 bases between them.

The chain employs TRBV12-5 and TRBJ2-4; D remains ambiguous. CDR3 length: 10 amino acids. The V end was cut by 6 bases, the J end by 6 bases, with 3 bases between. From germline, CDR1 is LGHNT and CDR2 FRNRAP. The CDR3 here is CASGLNIQYF. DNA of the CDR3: TGTGCTAGTGGCCTAAACATTCAGTACTTC.